This T cell receptor beta chain was identified during a study of Graves' ophthalmopathy and Graves' hyperthyroidism. Whole-study context: The blood sample was drawn at first diagnosis and before any treatment. Study-level findings and limits: The model achieved 70.59% sensitivity and 72.22% specificity for ophthalmopathy progression.

The authors diagnosed from clinical symptoms, serum thyroxine, TRAb, thyroid ultrasound and orbital computed tomography. Notes on this clonotype: The target antigen is unknown.

The CDR3 is made up of 15 amino acids. From germline, CDR1 is ENHRY and CDR2 SYGVKD. Losses at the gene ends were 6 bases for V and 7 bases for J; bases not matched to a gene: 13. RNA served as the template for amplifying TCR beta CDR3 regions. An initial RT-PCR round employing HTBI primers preceded a second-round multiplex PCR. TCRdb independently ran MiXCR on the multiplex PCR reads; one entry per CDR3 protein. This table holds about 740,000 distinct CDR3 sequences, 35% to 50% found once. Sequencing was performed on peripheral blood. V is TRBV10-3 and J is TRBJ1-2; 8 bases line up with TRBD1. The receptor's source is an adult man with Graves' ophthalmopathy. The chain's CDR3 is CAISEDRAVSSGYTF. As DNA, the CDR3 is TGTGCCATCAGCGAGGACAGGGCAGTATCAAGTGGCTACACCTTC.